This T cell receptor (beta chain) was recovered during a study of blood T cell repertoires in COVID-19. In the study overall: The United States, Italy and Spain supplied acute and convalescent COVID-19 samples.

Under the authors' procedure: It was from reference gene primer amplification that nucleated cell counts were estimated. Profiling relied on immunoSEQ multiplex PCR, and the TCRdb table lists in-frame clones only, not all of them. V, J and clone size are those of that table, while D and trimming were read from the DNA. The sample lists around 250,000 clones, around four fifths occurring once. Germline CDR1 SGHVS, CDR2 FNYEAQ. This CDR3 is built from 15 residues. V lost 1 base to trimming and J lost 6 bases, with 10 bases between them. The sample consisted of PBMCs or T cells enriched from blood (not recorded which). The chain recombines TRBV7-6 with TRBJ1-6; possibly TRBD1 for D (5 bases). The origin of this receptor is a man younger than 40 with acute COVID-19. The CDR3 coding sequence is TGTGCCAGCAGCTTAGGGGGGGGTGGTAATTCACCCCTCCACTTT. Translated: CASSLGGGGNSPLHF.